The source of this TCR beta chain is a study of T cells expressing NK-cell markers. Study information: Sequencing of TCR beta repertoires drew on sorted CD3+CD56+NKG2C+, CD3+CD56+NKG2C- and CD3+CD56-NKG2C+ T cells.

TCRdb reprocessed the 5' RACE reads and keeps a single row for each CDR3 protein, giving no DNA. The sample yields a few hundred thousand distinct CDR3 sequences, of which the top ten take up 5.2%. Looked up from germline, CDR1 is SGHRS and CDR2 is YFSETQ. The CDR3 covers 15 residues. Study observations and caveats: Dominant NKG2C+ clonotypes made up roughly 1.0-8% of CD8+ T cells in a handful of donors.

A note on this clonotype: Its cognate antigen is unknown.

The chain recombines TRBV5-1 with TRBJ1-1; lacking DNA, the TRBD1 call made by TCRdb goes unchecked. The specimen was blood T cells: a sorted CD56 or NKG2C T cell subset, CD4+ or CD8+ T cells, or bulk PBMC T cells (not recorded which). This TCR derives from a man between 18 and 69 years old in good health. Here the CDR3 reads CASSVGGALNTEAFF. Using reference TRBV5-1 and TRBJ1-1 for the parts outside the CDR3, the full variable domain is KAGVTQTPRYLIKTRGQQVTLSCSPISGHRSVSWYQQTPGQGLQFLFEYFSETQRNKGNFPGRFSGRQFSNSRSEMNVSTLELGDSALYLCASSVGGALNTEAFFGQGTRLTVV.